Listed below are T cell receptor beta chains from one sample, sequenced in a study of T cells in Graves' hyperthyroidism and ophthalmopathy. TCRdb ran MiXCR on the multiplex PCR reads and lists one entry per CDR3 protein. The sample gives some 760,000 distinct CDR3 sequences, 14% of which show up once; 10% is in the top ten. Sequences were obtained from blood. These receptors came from a woman aged 18-29 years with Graves' hyperthyroidism. The CDR3 runs from the conserved cysteine through the conserved F or W. D genes are given only for firm matches. Only part of the rows carry a size: once, few, many, or a class if the clone is expanded.

j_call v_call d_call clone_size cdr3_nt cdr3_aa
TRBJ2-1 TRBV10-2 TRBD1 few TGCGCCAGCAGGGGGACAGGGATGGGCAATGAGCAGTTCTTC CASRGTGMGNEQFF
TRBJ1-2 TRBV20-1 TRBD1 few TGCAGTGCTAGAGATTTGGGAGGGGGCAGGGGGCTAACCTTC CSARDLGGGRGLTF
TRBJ2-3 TRBV27 - many TGTGCCAGCAGTAGGTGGGAGAGCACAGATACGCAGTATTTT CASSRWESTDTQYF
TRBJ2-3 TRBV7-9 - many TGTGCCAGCAGCTTGAGCTGGGATACGCAGTATTTT CASSLSWDTQYF
TRBJ2-7 TRBV2 - many TGTGCCAGCAGAGCCGCCTTCGGGCCCTGGGACGAGCAGTACTTC CASRAAFGPWDEQYF
TRBJ2-1 TRBV20-1 TRBD2 - TGCAGTGCTTATAGACTAGCAACGTACAATGAGCAGTTCTTC CSAYRLATYNEQFF
TRBJ2-7 TRBV20-1 TRBD1 - TGCAGTGCCAAACCAGGGGGCTTCTACGAGCAGTACTTC CSAKPGGFYEQYF
TRBJ2-2 TRBV12-3/TRBV12-4 TRBD2 - TGTGCCAGCAGTTCGGGACTAGCGGGGGGAGGTAGACTGTTTTTT CASSSGLAGGGRLFF
TRBJ1-5 TRBV5-1 - many TGCGCCAGCAGCCGGGCGATGGGTCAGCCCCAGCATTTT CASSRAMGQPQHF
TRBJ1-1 TRBV5-1 TRBD1 - TGCGCCAGCAGCGCCAGCCTGACAGGGGGAAACAGGAACACTGAAGCTTTCTTT CASSASLTGGNRNTEAFF
TRBJ1-1 TRBV2 - many TGTGCCAGCAACCTCCAGGGCTTGAACACTGAAGCTTTCTTT CASNLQGLNTEAFF
TRBJ2-7 TRBV7-2 TRBD2 many TGTGCCAGCAGCTTAGATGGTAGCGGGAACTACGAGCAGTACTTC CASSLDGSGNYEQYF
TRBJ2-1 TRBV4-3 TRBD2 few TGCGCCAGCAGCCAAGATAGGGCGGGAGGGAGCGGGGAGCAGTTCTTC CASSQDRAGGSGEQFF
TRBJ2-5 TRBV20-1 - - TGCAGTGCTAGAGAGGGGGCAGGGGAGACCCAGTACTTC CSAREGAGETQYF
TRBJ2-2 TRBV12-3/TRBV12-4 TRBD1 many TGTGCCAGCGACACACGACAGGGGGCGGACGGGGAGCTGTTTTTT CASDTRQGADGELFF
TRBJ2-1 TRBV7-8 TRBD2 many TGTGCCAGCAGCTGGGGACTAGCGGGAACCGGAAATGACAATGAGCAGTTCTTC CASSWGLAGTGNDNEQFF
TRBJ2-1 TRBV10-2 - few TGCGCCACCGGGACTTCTAGCTCCTACAATGAGCAGTTCTTC CATGTSSSYNEQFF
TRBJ2-7 TRBV6-2/TRBV6-3 - - TGTGCCAGCAGTCCCGACGTATTCTACGAGCAGTACTTC CASSPDVFYEQYF
TRBJ2-3 TRBV29-1 - - TGCAGCGTTGAAGGGCCCACCTCTTCAGATACGCAGTATTTT CSVEGPTSSDTQYF
TRBJ1-1 TRBV5-6 TRBD1 - TGTGCCAGTGACAGGGGAAGCACTGAAGCTTTCTTT CASDRGSTEAFF
TRBJ1-2 TRBV6-1 - - TGTGCCAGCAGAGCCCCGGGACCCTCTCTGGTTTATGGCTACACCTTC CASRAPGPSLVYGYTF
TRBJ2-6 TRBV20-1 - few TGCAGTGCTAGCGACAACTCTGGGGCCAACGTCCTGACTTTC CSASDNSGANVLTF
TRBJ1-3 TRBV5-6 - many TGTGCCAGCAGCTTGGGGATTTCTGGAAACACCATATATTTT CASSLGISGNTIYF
TRBJ2-7 TRBV10-1 TRBD1 many TGCGCCACCTCCGGGACAGGGAGGTACGAGCAGTACTTC CATSGTGRYEQYF
TRBJ2-1 TRBV6-5 - - TGTGCCAGCAGTTATCGGGCGAGCTCCTACAATGAGCAGTTCTTC CASSYRASSYNEQFF
TRBJ1-6 TRBV19 TRBD1 - TGTGCCAGTAGAGACAGGGAAGATTCACCCCTCCACTTT CASRDREDSPLHF
TRBJ2-7 TRBV29-1 - few TGCAGCGTTGAAGGGACAGAGGATTCCATCTACGAGCAGTACTTC CSVEGTEDSIYEQYF
TRBJ2-3 TRBV27 - - TGTGCCAGCGGTTTTTCGGCCACAGATACGCAGTATTTT CASGFSATDTQYF
TRBJ2-7 TRBV5-5 - many TGTGCCAGCAGCTTGGCGGGGACCTCCTACGAGCAGTACTTC CASSLAGTSYEQYF
TRBJ2-7 TRBV14 - - TGTGCCAGCAGCCGTTTCGAGCGACTCCACGAGCAGTACTTC CASSRFERLHEQYF
TRBJ1-2 TRBV27 - many TGTGCCAGCAGTTTGACAGGCAATACACTAAACTATGGCTACACCTTC CASSLTGNTLNYGYTF
TRBJ2-1 TRBV20-1 TRBD2 many TGCAGTGCTAGAGACCCGGGACTAGCGGGACCCTCCTACAATGAGCAGTTCTTC CSARDPGLAGPSYNEQFF
TRBJ2-7 TRBV14 - many TGTGCCAGCAGCCCCCGGGGCTGGTACGAGCAGTACTTC CASSPRGWYEQYF
TRBJ1-2 TRBV6-2/TRBV6-3 - - TGTGCCAGCAGTTACTCGAACGTCTATGGCTACACCTTC CASSYSNVYGYTF
TRBJ2-3 TRBV27 - - TGTGCCAGCAAAAAATTTGGGATTTGGGGTAGGGAAACCTTGGGGGACCCAGATACGCAGTATTTT CASKKFGIWGRETLGDPDTQYF
TRBJ2-7 TRBV27 TRBD1 - TGTGCCAGCGGACCAAGAGAGGGACAGGGGTCCTACGAGCAGTACTTC CASGPREGQGSYEQYF
TRBJ1-3 TRBV6-5 - - TGTGCCAGCAGTTACTCGTATTCGGCAGGCTCAGGAAACACCATATATTTT CASSYSYSAGSGNTIYF
TRBJ2-3 TRBV6-5 - - TGTGCCAGCAGTTACGGCGACATAGCCACAGATACGCAGTATTTT CASSYGDIATDTQYF
TRBJ2-7 TRBV11-2 - - TGTGCCAGCAGCTATCCGACGGGCTCCTACGAGCAGTACTTC CASSYPTGSYEQYF
TRBJ2-1 TRBV20-1 TRBD1 many TGCAGTGCTAGAGATCCGACAGGGGAAATAGCCTACAATGAGCAGTTCTTC CSARDPTGEIAYNEQFF
TRBJ2-3 TRBV11-2 TRBD2 few TGTGCCAGCGTTAGCGGGACAGATACGCAGTATTTT CASVSGTDTQYF
TRBJ2-2 TRBV5-1 TRBD2 few TGCGCCAGCAGCCGGACTAGCGGGAGCTCCGACACCGGGGAGCTGTTTTTT CASSRTSGSSDTGELFF
TRBJ1-2 TRBV27 - few TGTGCCAGCAGAGGCAGTTCCAACTATGGCTACACCTTC CASRGSSNYGYTF
TRBJ2-1 TRBV2 - few TGTGCCAGCAGTGGATCCAATTACAATGAGCAGTTCTTC CASSGSNYNEQFF
TRBJ2-3 TRBV5-1 TRBD2 many TGCGCCAGCAGCTCAAGCGGGAGCGGCACAGATACGCAGTATTTT CASSSSGSGTDTQYF
TRBJ2-3 TRBV6-2/TRBV6-3 - - TGTGCCAGCAGTTACGAGGGGCGTGGGTGGGATACGCAGTATTTT CASSYEGRGWDTQYF
TRBJ2-7 TRBV10-2 TRBD2 many TGCGCCAGCAGTGAACCCAGGCTAGCGGATCCTCTAAGGGTCCACGAGCAGTACTTC CASSEPRLADPLRVHEQYF
TRBJ2-1 TRBV10-3 - few TGTGCCATCAGTGAGTCGATACAGTTGGACTTCAATGAGCAGTTCTTC CAISESIQLDFNEQFF
TRBJ2-7 TRBV4-3 - - TGCGCCAGCAGCCAAACCGGGGGCGGGGGCTCCTACGAGCAGTACTTC CASSQTGGGGSYEQYF
TRBJ2-2 TRBV3-1 - - TGTGCCAGCAGTGACACCCCAACAGGGACCGGGGAGCTGTTTTTT CASSDTPTGTGELFF
TRBJ2-7 TRBV3-1 - few TGTGCCAGCAGCCAAGATTCTTACTACTCCTACGAGCAGTACTTC CASSQDSYYSYEQYF
TRBJ2-7 TRBV29-1 TRBD1 - TGCAGCGCCACCGGGACAGGGGGCGTCAAGCAGTACTTC CSATGTGGVKQYF
TRBJ2-7 TRBV20-1 - - TGCAGTGCTAGAGATGAGAGGACACATCTTGTCTTCTACGAGCAGTACTTC CSARDERTHLVFYEQYF
TRBJ1-5 TRBV12-3/TRBV12-4 - many TGTGCCAGCAGTTTTTTTTCAGGGTTTGCTCAGCCCCAGCATTTT CASSFFSGFAQPQHF
TRBJ2-2 TRBV12-3/TRBV12-4 - many TGTGCCAGCAGACCCCTCGGGGGGAACACCGGGGAGCTGTTTTTT CASRPLGGNTGELFF